Below, one T cell receptor (beta chain) is given with its context. These data belong to a study of radiotherapy plus CTLA-4 blockade in lung cancer. Study overall: Objective responses arose in 15% to 20% of patients, and 31% experienced disease control.

Generated by immunoSEQ multiplex PCR, the TCRdb table keeps only in-frame clones and is missing some. The table has tens of thousands of clones, approximately 83% seen once. The CDR3 consists of 16 residues. Germline V lookup: CDR1 MDHEN, CDR2 SYDVKM. The trim removed 0 bases at V and 1 base at J, leaving 0 bases unmatched. Specimen: peripheral blood, collected from a patient treated with radiotherapy plus ipilimumab. The receptor comes from a human donor with non-small cell lung cancer who had a partial response to radiotherapy plus ipilimumab. The chain couples TRBV28 to TRBJ2-3; the match to TRBD1 covers 11 bases. CDR3 DNA: TGTGCCAGCAGTTTATGGGGACAGGGGGGCACAGATACGCAGTATTTT. Protein: CASSLWGQGGTDTQYF.